The 3 T cell receptor beta chains below all came from one sample that was sequenced in a study of a mutant IDH1 vaccine in newly diagnosed glioma. This table comes from immunoSEQ multiplex PCR, and its TCRdb copy is limited to in-frame clones, with some not included. The sample includes tens of thousands of clones, about 92% of them seen just once. Stated time point: baseline, week 1 (first vaccination visit). Treatment described: pre-vaccination baseline after standard-of-care therapy. The source was PBMCs, collected from a glioma patient treated with radiotherapy, temozolomide or both. These receptors were collected from a man between 35 and 55 years old with glioma.

This clone was found once. V and J are TRBV10-3 and TRBJ1-1, with 7 nucleotides matching TRBD1. This CDR3 is 13 amino acids long. V lost 2 bases, J lost 5 bases, and 2 bases stayed unmatched. Germline lookup yields CDR1 ENHRY and CDR2 SYGVKD. The CDR3: CAISEQGGTEAFF. DNA for the CDR3: TGTGCCATCAGTGAGCAGGGGGGGACTGAAGCTTTCTTT.

This sequence joins TRBV11-2 and TRBJ2-3; the D gene is possibly TRBD2 (6 bases). Trimming stripped 5 bases from V and 2 bases from J, with 14 bases between. The CDR3 totals 15 residues. Germline V lookup: CDR1 SGHAT, CDR2 FQNNGV. CDR3 region: CASSPGRGDTDTQYF. CDR3 coding DNA: TGTGCCAGCAGCCCAGGGCGGGGCGACACAGATACGCAGTATTTT.

J is TRBJ1-6 and V is TRBV6-1; D is uncertain. V lost 3 bases, J lost 5 bases, and 5 bases lay in between. This CDR3 is built from 13 residues. CDR1 MNHNS and CDR2 SASEGT come from the germline V gene. The CDR3 DNA reads as TGTGCCAGCAGTGACGGAAATAATTCACCCCTCCACTTT. It codes for CASSDGNNSPLHF.